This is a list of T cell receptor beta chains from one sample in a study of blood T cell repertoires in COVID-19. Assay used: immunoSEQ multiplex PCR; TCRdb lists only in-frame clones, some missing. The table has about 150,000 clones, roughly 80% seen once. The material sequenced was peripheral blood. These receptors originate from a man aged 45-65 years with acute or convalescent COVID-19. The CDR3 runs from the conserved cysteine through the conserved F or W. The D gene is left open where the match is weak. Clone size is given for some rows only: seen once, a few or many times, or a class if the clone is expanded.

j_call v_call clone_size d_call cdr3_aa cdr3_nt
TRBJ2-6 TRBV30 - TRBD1 CAWSTGSGANVLTF TGTGCCTGGTCGACAGGGTCTGGGGCCAACGTCCTGACTTTC
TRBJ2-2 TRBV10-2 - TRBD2 CASRASGGDGGELFF TGCGCCAGCAGGGCTAGCGGGGGGGACGGCGGGGAGCTGTTTTTT
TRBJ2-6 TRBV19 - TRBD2 CASSIVGRVGANVLTF TGTGCCAGTAGTATAGTCGGGAGGGTGGGGGCCAACGTCCTGACTTTC
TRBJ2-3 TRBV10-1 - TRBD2 CASSAFSGDADTQYF TGCGCCAGCAGTGCGTTCAGCGGGGACGCAGATACGCAGTATTTT
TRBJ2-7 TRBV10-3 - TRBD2 CAIREAGGGREQYF TGTGCCATCAGAGAGGCGGGGGGGGGCCGCGAGCAGTACTTC
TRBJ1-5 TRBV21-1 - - CASSKGGGNNQPQHF TGTGCCAGCAGCAAAGGGGGGGGCAACAATCAGCCCCAGCATTTT
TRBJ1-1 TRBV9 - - CASRGGSAEAFF TGTGCCAGCAGGGGGGGAAGCGCTGAAGCTTTCTTT
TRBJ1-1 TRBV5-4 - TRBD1 CASSPRTGETTEAFF TGTGCCAGCAGCCCTAGGACAGGCGAAACGACTGAAGCTTTCTTT
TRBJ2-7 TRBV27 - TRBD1 CASSSRGTAPYEQYF TGTGCCAGCAGTTCCCGAGGGACAGCACCCTACGAGCAGTACTTC
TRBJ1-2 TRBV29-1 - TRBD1 CSVPSSGTGYGYTF TGCAGCGTGCCCAGCTCCGGGACAGGCTATGGCTACACCTTC
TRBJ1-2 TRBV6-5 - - CASSYSGISNYGYTF TGTGCCAGCAGTTACTCCGGGATCTCTAACTATGGCTACACCTTC
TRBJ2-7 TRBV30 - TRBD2 CAWSGTSSYEQYF TGTGCCTGGAGTGGGACTAGCTCCTACGAGCAGTACTTC
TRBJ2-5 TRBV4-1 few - CASSQDYGGHQETQYF TGCGCCAGCAGCCAAGATTACGGGGGGCACCAAGAGACCCAGTACTTC
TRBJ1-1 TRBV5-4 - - CASSLGGYMNTEAFF TGTGCCAGCAGCTTGGGGGGCTACATGAACACTGAAGCTTTCTTT
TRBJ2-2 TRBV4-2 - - CASSQDHDRFTGELFF TGTGCCAGCAGCCAAGATCACGACAGATTCACCGGGGAGCTGTTTTTT
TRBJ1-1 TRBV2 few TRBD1 CAAGGTEAFF TGTGCCGCAGGGGGGACTGAAGCTTTCTTT
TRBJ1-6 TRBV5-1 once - CASSLRAGGDNSPLHF TGCGCCAGCAGCTTGAGGGCGGGGGGGGATAATTCACCCCTCCACTTT
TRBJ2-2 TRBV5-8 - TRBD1 CASSPPRDRATGELFF TGTGCCAGCAGCCCACCCCGGGACAGGGCGACCGGGGAGCTGTTTTTT
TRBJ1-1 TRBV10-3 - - CAISGSGVGAEAFF TGTGCCATCAGTGGTTCAGGGGTGGGCGCTGAAGCTTTCTTT